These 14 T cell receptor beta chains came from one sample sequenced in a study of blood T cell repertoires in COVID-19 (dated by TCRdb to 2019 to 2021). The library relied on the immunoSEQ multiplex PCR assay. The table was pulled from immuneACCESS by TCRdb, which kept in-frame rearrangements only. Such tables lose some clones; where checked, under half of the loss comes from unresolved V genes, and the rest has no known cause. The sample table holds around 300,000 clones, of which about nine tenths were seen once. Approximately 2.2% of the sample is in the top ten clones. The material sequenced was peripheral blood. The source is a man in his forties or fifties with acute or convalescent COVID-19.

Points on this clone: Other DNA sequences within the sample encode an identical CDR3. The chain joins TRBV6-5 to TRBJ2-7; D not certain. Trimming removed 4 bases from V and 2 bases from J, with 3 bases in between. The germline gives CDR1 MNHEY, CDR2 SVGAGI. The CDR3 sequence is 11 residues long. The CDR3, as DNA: TGTGCCAGCAGTTCTCCCTACGAGCAGTACTTC. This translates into CASSSPYEQYF.

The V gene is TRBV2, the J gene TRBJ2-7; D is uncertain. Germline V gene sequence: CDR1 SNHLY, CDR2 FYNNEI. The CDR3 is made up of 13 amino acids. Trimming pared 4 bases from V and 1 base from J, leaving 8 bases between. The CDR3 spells CASSVFQSYEQYF. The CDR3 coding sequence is TGTGCCAGCAGTGTGTTCCAGTCCTACGAGCAGTACTTC.

CDR3 coding DNA: TGTGCCAGCAGTTACCCGGGGGGGGAGGGCTATGGCTACACCTTC. Its protein is CASSYPGGEGYGYTF. The chain carries TRBV6-6 and TRBJ1-2, with D perhaps matching TRBD1 (5 bases). The CDR3 extends over 15 amino acids. V was trimmed by 2 bases and J by 4 bases, leaving 14 bases between them. Germline CDR1 is MNHNY and CDR2 is SVGAGI (reference sequence).

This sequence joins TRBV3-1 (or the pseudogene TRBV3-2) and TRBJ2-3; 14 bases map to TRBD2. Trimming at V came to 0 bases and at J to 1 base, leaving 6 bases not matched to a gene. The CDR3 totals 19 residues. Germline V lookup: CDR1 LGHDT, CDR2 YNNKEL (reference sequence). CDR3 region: CASSQERLAGGWGTDTQYF. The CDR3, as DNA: TGTGCCAGCAGCCAAGAGCGACTAGCGGGGGGGTGGGGCACAGATACGCAGTATTTT.

The CDR3 is CASSVGAAGNEQFF. DNA for the CDR3: TGTGCCAGCAGCGTAGGAGCGGCGGGGAATGAGCAGTTCTTC. The V and J genes are TRBV9 and TRBJ2-1; weak D call: TRBD2 (6 bases). This CDR3 region has 14 residues. Germline loops: CDR1 SGDLS, CDR2 YYNGEE. With 0 bases removed from V and 7 bases from J, the gap between germline ends came to 11 bases.

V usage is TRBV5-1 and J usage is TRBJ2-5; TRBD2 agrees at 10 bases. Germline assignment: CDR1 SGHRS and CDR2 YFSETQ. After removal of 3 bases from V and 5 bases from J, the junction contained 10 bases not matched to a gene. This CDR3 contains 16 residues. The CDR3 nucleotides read TGCGCCAGCAGCTCTCTGACTAGCGGGCCGAGGGAGACCCAGTACTTC. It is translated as CASSSLTSGPRETQYF.

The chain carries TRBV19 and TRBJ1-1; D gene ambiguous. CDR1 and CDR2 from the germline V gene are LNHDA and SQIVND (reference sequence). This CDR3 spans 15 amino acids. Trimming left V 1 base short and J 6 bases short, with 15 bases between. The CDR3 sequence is CASSIGTTGSSEAFF. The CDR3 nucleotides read TGTGCCAGTAGTATAGGCACAACCGGGTCGTCTGAAGCTTTCTTT.

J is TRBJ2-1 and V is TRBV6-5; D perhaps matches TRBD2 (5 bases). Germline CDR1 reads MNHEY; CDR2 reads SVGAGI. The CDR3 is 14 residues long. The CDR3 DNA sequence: TGTGGCGCCCGGAGAGGGATCTCCTACAATGAGCAGTTCTTC. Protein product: CGARRGISYNEQFF.

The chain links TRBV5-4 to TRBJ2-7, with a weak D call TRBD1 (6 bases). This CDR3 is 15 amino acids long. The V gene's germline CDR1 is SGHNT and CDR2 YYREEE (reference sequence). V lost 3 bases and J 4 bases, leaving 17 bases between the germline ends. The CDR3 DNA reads TGTGCCAGCAGCTCCTTACAGGGTTTCCCATACGAGCAGTACTTC. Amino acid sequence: CASSSLQGFPYEQYF.

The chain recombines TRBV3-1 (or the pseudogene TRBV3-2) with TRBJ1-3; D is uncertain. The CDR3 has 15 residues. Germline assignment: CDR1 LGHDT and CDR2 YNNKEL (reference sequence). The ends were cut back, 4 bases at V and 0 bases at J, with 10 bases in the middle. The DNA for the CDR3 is TGTGCCAGCAGCCTCTTACTGCACTCTGGAAACACCATATATTTT. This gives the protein CASSLLLHSGNTIYF.

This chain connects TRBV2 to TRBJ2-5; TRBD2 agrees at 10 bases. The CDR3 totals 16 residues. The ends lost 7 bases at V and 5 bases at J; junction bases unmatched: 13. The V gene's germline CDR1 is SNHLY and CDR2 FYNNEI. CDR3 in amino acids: CASNSDIAGGGETQYF. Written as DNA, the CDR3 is TGTGCCAGCAATAGTGATATAGCGGGGGGAGGGGAGACCCAGTACTTC.

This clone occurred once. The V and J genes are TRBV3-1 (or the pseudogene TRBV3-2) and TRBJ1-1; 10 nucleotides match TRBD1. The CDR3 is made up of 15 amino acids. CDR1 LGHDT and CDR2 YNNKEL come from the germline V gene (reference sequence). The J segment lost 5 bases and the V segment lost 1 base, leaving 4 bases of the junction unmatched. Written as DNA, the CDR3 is TGTGCCAGCAGCCAAGTGGGGACAGGGGTGACTGAAGCTTTCTTT. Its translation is CASSQVGTGVTEAFF.

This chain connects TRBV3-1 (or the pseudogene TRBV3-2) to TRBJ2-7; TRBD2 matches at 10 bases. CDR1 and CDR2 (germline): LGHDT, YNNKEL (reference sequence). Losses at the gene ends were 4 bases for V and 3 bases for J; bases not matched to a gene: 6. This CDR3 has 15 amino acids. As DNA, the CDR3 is TGTGCCAGCAGCCGCGGACTAGCGGAGTTCTACGAGCAGTACTTC. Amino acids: CASSRGLAEFYEQYF.

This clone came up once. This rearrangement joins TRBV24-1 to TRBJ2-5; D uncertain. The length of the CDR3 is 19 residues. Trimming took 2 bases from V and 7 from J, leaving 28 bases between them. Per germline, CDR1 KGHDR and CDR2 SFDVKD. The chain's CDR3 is CATSDYPYSVLPQLGTQYF. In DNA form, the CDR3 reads TGTGCCACCAGTGATTACCCGTACAGTGTGCTCCCACAGCTGGGGACCCAGTACTTC.